The subject of this entry is one T cell receptor beta chain. The data originate from a study of blood T cell repertoires in COVID-19. Looking at the study overall: COVID-19 samples collected from the United States, Italy and Spain covered acute and convalescent phases. T cells, B-cell-depleted T cells, or PBMCs supplied cDNA or gDNA.

Original handling: Amplifying reference gene primers gave estimates of nucleated cell counts. Measured with immunoSEQ multiplex PCR; TCRdb has only the in-frame clones, and not every one. V and J calls and clone size are copied from that table; D and trimming were computed from the DNA. The repertoire holds about 200,000 clones, with about 88% as singletons. V lost 2 bases and J lost 3, with 12 bases in between. The germline CDR1 and CDR2 sequences are SGHRS and YFSETQ. The CDR3 is 14 amino acids. The sequence was collected from a man aged 40-55 years with active or convalescent COVID-19. The chain couples TRBV5-1 to TRBJ2-7; D is unclear. Specimen: peripheral blood. Written as DNA, the CDR3 is TGCGCCAGCAGCTTCGACGCAAACAGCTACGAGCAGTACTTC. This sequence encodes CASSFDANSYEQYF.